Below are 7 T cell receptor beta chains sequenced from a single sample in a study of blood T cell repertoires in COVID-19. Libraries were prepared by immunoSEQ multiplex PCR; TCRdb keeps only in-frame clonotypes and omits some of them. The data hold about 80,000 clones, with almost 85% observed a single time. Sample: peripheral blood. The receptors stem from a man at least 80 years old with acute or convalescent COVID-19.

CDR3 loop: CASSLLGTSYGYTF. DNA of the CDR3: TGCGCCAGCAGCTTGTTGGGGACATCCTATGGCTACACCTTC. V is TRBV5-1 and J is TRBJ1-2, with D possibly matching TRBD1 (6 bases). There are 14 residues in the CDR3. The V gene's germline CDR1 is SGHRS and CDR2 YFSETQ. Trimming pared 1 base from V and 4 bases from J, leaving 11 bases between. The full variable domain, completed using reference TRBV5-1 and TRBJ1-2, is KAGVTQTPRYLIKTRGQQVTLSCSPISGHRSVSWYQQTPGQGLQFLFEYFSETQRNKGNFPGRFSGRQFSNSRSEMNVSTLELGDSALYLCASSLLGTSYGYTFGSGTRLTVV.

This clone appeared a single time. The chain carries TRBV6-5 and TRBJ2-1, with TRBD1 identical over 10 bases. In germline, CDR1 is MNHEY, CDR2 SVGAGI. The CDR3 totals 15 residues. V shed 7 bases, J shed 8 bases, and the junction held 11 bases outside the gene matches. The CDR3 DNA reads TGTGCCAGCAAACCCTGGACAGGGGGGTACGATGAGCAGTTCTTC. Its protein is CASKPWTGGYDEQFF.

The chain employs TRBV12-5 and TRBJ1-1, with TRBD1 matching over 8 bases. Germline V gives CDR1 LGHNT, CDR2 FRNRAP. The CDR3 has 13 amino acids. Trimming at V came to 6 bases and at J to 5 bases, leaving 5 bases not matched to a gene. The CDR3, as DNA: TGTGCTAGTGGCCCTCAGGGGGCGACTGAAGCTTTCTTT. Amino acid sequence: CASGPQGATEAFF. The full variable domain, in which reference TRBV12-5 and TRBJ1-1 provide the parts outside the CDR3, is DARVTQTPRHKVTEMGQEVTMRCQPILGHNTVFWYRQTMMQGLELLAYFRNRAPLDDSGMPKDRFSAEMPDATLATLKIQPSEPRDSAVYFCASGPQGATEAFFGQGTRLTVV.

This CDR3 is CASSQPDKDGEKLFF. The CDR3 DNA is TGCGCCAGCAGCCAACCGGACAAGGACGGGGAAAAACTGTTTTTT. The chain couples TRBV4-1 to TRBJ1-4; perhaps TRBD1 as D (5 bases). Germline V gene lookup returns CDR1 MGHRA and CDR2 YSYEKL. The CDR3 runs to 15 residues. Trimming took 2 bases from V and 8 from J, leaving 15 bases between them.

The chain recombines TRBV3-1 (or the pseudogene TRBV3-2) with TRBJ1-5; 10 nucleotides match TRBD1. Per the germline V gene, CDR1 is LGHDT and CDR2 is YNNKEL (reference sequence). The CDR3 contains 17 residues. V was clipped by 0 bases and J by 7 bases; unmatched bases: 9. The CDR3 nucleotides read TGTGCCAGCAGCCAAGATCGGGGACAGGGGTTTATGCAGCCCCAGCATTTT. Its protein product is CASSQDRGQGFMQPQHF.

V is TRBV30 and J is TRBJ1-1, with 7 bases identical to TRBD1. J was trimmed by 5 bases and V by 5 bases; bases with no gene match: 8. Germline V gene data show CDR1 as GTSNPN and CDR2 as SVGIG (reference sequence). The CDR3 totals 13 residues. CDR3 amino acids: CAWRTGRGTEAFF. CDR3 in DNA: TGTGCCTGGCGGACAGGCCGGGGGACTGAAGCTTTCTTT.

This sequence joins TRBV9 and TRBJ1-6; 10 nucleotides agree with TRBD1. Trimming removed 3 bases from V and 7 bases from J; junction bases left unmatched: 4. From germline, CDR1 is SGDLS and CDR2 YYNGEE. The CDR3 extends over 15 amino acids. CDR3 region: CASSARQGANSPLHF. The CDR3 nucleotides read TGTGCCAGCAGCGCGAGACAGGGGGCGAATTCACCCCTCCACTTT.